A selection of T cell receptor beta chains follows, all from one sample in a study of blood T cells in healthy people across ages. TCRdb called the 5' RACE reads again in MiXCR, with one record for every CDR3 protein. The profile shows hundreds of thousands of distinct CDR3 sequences, about 24% of them singletons. The specimen was blood. Every receptor here comes from a man in his 70s in good health. The CDR3 runs from the conserved cysteine through the conserved F or W. D genes are given only for firm matches. The listing skips clone size in some rows; elsewhere it reads once, few, many or a size class.

j_call: TRBJ2-7
v_call: TRBV20-1
clone_size: NA
d_call: TRBD2
cdr3_nt: TGCAGTGCTCCCAATAGGCGGGGGGCAGGAAACGAGCAGTACTTC
cdr3_aa: CSAPNRRGAGNEQYF

j_call: TRBJ2-2
v_call: TRBV6-5
clone_size: few
d_call: NA
cdr3_nt: TGTGCCAGCAGAGGGACACGCAACACCGGGGAGCTGTTTTTT
cdr3_aa: CASRGTRNTGELFF

j_call: TRBJ1-5
v_call: TRBV18
clone_size: NA
d_call: NA
cdr3_nt: TGTGCCAGCTCAGTAAACGGCGGGATGTATAGCAATCAGCCCCAGCATTTT
cdr3_aa: CASSVNGGMYSNQPQHF

j_call: TRBJ2-1
v_call: TRBV7-2
clone_size: few
d_call: TRBD2
cdr3_nt: TGTGCCAGCAGCGCGGGACTAGCGGGGAACAATGAGCAGTTCTTC
cdr3_aa: CASSAGLAGNNEQFF

j_call: TRBJ1-5
v_call: TRBV3-1
clone_size: few
d_call: NA
cdr3_nt: TGTGCCAGCAGCTTCGGTCAGGGGATGATACAGCCCCAGCATTTT
cdr3_aa: CASSFGQGMIQPQHF

j_call: TRBJ1-4
v_call: TRBV5-1
clone_size: few
d_call: NA
cdr3_nt: TGCGCCAGCAGCTTGGGTGGGGGGACGTCGCCCACTAATGAAAAACTGTTTTTT
cdr3_aa: CASSLGGGTSPTNEKLFF

j_call: TRBJ1-4
v_call: TRBV7-2
clone_size: many
d_call: NA
cdr3_nt: TGTGCCAGCAGCTTAGACGTCAGGGCGGCTAATGAAAAACTGTTTTTT
cdr3_aa: CASSLDVRAANEKLFF

j_call: TRBJ1-2
v_call: TRBV7-9
clone_size: NA
d_call: TRBD1
cdr3_nt: TGTGCCAGCAGCTTCCCCGGGACAGGGCGCGGCTACACCTTC
cdr3_aa: CASSFPGTGRGYTF

j_call: TRBJ2-7
v_call: TRBV28
clone_size: NA
d_call: TRBD1
cdr3_nt: TGTGCCAGCGTAAGGACAGGTCGGGACGAGCAGTACTTC
cdr3_aa: CASVRTGRDEQYF

j_call: TRBJ1-2
v_call: TRBV7-2
clone_size: NA
d_call: NA
cdr3_nt: TGTGCCAGCAGAAGGGACGACCCTGGCTACACCTTC
cdr3_aa: CASRRDDPGYTF

j_call: TRBJ2-5
v_call: TRBV12-3/TRBV12-4
clone_size: few
d_call: TRBD2
cdr3_nt: TGTGCCAGCACCCGGGAGGTCCAAGAGACCCAGTACTTC
cdr3_aa: CASTREVQETQYF

j_call: TRBJ2-5
v_call: TRBV10-2
clone_size: NA
d_call: NA
cdr3_nt: TGCGCCAGCGGCAGCCTAGTGAACCAAGAGACCCAGTACTTC
cdr3_aa: CASGSLVNQETQYF

j_call: TRBJ2-1
v_call: TRBV20-1
clone_size: few
d_call: TRBD2
cdr3_nt: TGCAGTGCTCATTTAGCGGGGGGGCGTTCCTACAATGAGCAGTTCTTC
cdr3_aa: CSAHLAGGRSYNEQFF

j_call: TRBJ2-3
v_call: TRBV10-3
clone_size: NA
d_call: NA
cdr3_nt: TGTGCCATCAGTGGGTCTGGGACGAATGGCTATACGCAGTATTTT
cdr3_aa: CAISGSGTNGYTQYF

j_call: TRBJ1-5
v_call: TRBV12-3/TRBV12-4
clone_size: NA
d_call: NA
cdr3_nt: TGTGCCAGCAGCCCCTACGCCGGACAGCCCCAGCATTTT
cdr3_aa: CASSPYAGQPQHF

j_call: TRBJ1-2
v_call: TRBV29-1
clone_size: NA
d_call: TRBD1
cdr3_nt: TGCAGCGTTGAAGATGACAGGGTAAGGGATGGCTACACCTTC
cdr3_aa: CSVEDDRVRDGYTF

j_call: TRBJ2-3
v_call: TRBV7-6
clone_size: NA
d_call: NA
cdr3_nt: TGTACCAGCAGCTTGGGTAACGGGGTCACAGATACGCAGTATTTT
cdr3_aa: CTSSLGNGVTDTQYF

j_call: TRBJ1-1
v_call: TRBV10-1
clone_size: many
d_call: NA
cdr3_nt: TGCGCCAGCAGTGAGTCCCAGGGGAGGACTGAAGCTTTCTTT
cdr3_aa: CASSESQGRTEAFF

j_call: TRBJ1-1
v_call: TRBV5-6
clone_size: NA
d_call: NA
cdr3_nt: TGTGCCAGCAGATTCAGACTCACGATGAACACTGAAGCTTTCTTT
cdr3_aa: CASRFRLTMNTEAFF

j_call: TRBJ2-5
v_call: TRBV19
clone_size: few
d_call: NA
cdr3_nt: TGTGCCAGTAGTGACAGACGGGAGCAAGAGACCCAGTACTTC
cdr3_aa: CASSDRREQETQYF

j_call: TRBJ2-1
v_call: TRBV28
clone_size: NA
d_call: NA
cdr3_nt: TGTGCCAGCAGTCCCTGGGGCCAGGGAGAATACAATGAGCAGTTCTTC
cdr3_aa: CASSPWGQGEYNEQFF

j_call: TRBJ2-5
v_call: TRBV11-1
clone_size: few
d_call: NA
cdr3_nt: TGTGCCAGCAGCCGACAGAGGGGCCAAGAGACCCAGTACTTC
cdr3_aa: CASSRQRGQETQYF

j_call: TRBJ2-1
v_call: TRBV20-1
clone_size: few
d_call: TRBD2
cdr3_nt: TGCAGTGCTAGTCCCGGGACTAGCGGGTACAATGAGCAGTTCTTC
cdr3_aa: CSASPGTSGYNEQFF

j_call: TRBJ1-5
v_call: TRBV28
clone_size: NA
d_call: NA
cdr3_nt: TGTGCCAGCAGGGCAGGTAAGGGTACCAATCAGCCCCAGCATTTT
cdr3_aa: CASRAGKGTNQPQHF

j_call: TRBJ1-3
v_call: TRBV20-1
clone_size: NA
d_call: NA
cdr3_nt: TGCAGTGCTAGAGATTGGAGGAGCTCTGGAAACACCATATATTTT
cdr3_aa: CSARDWRSSGNTIYF

j_call: TRBJ2-5
v_call: TRBV14
clone_size: many
d_call: TRBD1
cdr3_nt: TGTGCCAGCAGCTATGACAGGGTTCAAGAGACCCAGTACTTC
cdr3_aa: CASSYDRVQETQYF

j_call: TRBJ2-3
v_call: TRBV24-1
clone_size: NA
d_call: NA
cdr3_nt: TGTGCCACCAGTGAATATGGAGCAGATACGCAGTATTTT
cdr3_aa: CATSEYGADTQYF

j_call: TRBJ2-1
v_call: TRBV18
clone_size: many
d_call: TRBD2
cdr3_nt: TGCGCCAGCAGCCCGGGGACTAGCGGGAACAATGAGCAGTTCTTC
cdr3_aa: CASSPGTSGNNEQFF

j_call: TRBJ2-7
v_call: TRBV2
clone_size: NA
d_call: NA
cdr3_nt: TGTGCCAGCAGTGAAATTGAGGGCAGGGACTACGAGCAGTACTTC
cdr3_aa: CASSEIEGRDYEQYF

j_call: TRBJ2-1
v_call: TRBV29-1
clone_size: NA
d_call: NA
cdr3_nt: TGCAGCGTTAATAGTAGCGGCCCTCGGGAGCAGTTCTTC
cdr3_aa: CSVNSSGPREQFF

j_call: TRBJ2-3
v_call: TRBV5-1
clone_size: NA
d_call: TRBD2
cdr3_nt: TGCGCCAGCAGCAGGGGACTAGCGGGGGACACAGATACGCAGTATTTT
cdr3_aa: CASSRGLAGDTDTQYF

j_call: TRBJ2-3
v_call: TRBV28
clone_size: few
d_call: NA
cdr3_nt: TGTGCCAGCAGTTTATGGCCGACACGACAGCGGTACTCGGATACGCAGTATTTT
cdr3_aa: CASSLWPTRQRYSDTQYF

j_call: TRBJ1-1
v_call: TRBV4-3
clone_size: NA
d_call: NA
cdr3_nt: TGCGCCAGCAGCCAGAGGGGGAGAAACGAAGCTTTCTTT
cdr3_aa: CASSQRGRNEAFF

j_call: TRBJ2-4
v_call: TRBV5-1
clone_size: few
d_call: NA
cdr3_nt: TGCGCCAGCAGCTTGGGCCAGGCGAACATTCAGTACTTC
cdr3_aa: CASSLGQANIQYF

j_call: TRBJ2-3
v_call: TRBV7-2
clone_size: NA
d_call: NA
cdr3_nt: TGTGCCAGCAGCTTAGTCGGGGATTGGGATACGCAGTATTTT
cdr3_aa: CASSLVGDWDTQYF

j_call: TRBJ1-4
v_call: TRBV21-1
clone_size: few
d_call: NA
cdr3_nt: TGTGCCAGCAGCAATGTAGGCAGGGGGCGCGAAAAACTGTTTTTT
cdr3_aa: CASSNVGRGREKLFF

j_call: TRBJ1-4
v_call: TRBV7-9
clone_size: NA
d_call: TRBD1
cdr3_nt: TGTGCCAGCAGCCCCAGGGGGAGAGCAACTAATGAAAAACTGTTTTTT
cdr3_aa: CASSPRGRATNEKLFF

j_call: TRBJ2-7
v_call: TRBV7-9
clone_size: NA
d_call: NA
cdr3_nt: TGTGCCACGGAACACTTTAGCACGAGCTCCTACGAGCAGTACTTC
cdr3_aa: CATEHFSTSSYEQYF

j_call: TRBJ2-5
v_call: TRBV30
clone_size: few
d_call: NA
cdr3_nt: TGTGCCTGGAGTTTAGGTTTTGGGAACCAAGAGACCCAGTGCTTC
cdr3_aa: CAWSLGFGNQETQCF